What follows are 3 T cell receptor beta chains derived from one specimen sequenced in a study of response to subunit inactivated influenza vaccine. MiXCR, applied by TCRdb to the RT-PCR reads, yields one record per CDR3 protein. The table shows about 480,000 distinct CDR3 sequences, with around 25% occurring only once. The material sequenced was CD4+ T cells sorted from PBMCs, taken roughly 5 days after vaccination. The receptors were gathered from a man aged 50-59 years who received an inactivated influenza vaccine.

V and J are TRBV20-1 and TRBJ2-7; tentative D call: TRBD2 (6 bases). CDR3 length: 14 amino acids. Germline CDR1 is DFQATT and CDR2 is SNEGSKA (reference sequence). Trimming cost V 5 bases and J 0 bases, with 14 bases left between them. CDR3 residues: CSAGAGPSSYEQYF. CDR3 DNA sequence: TGCAGTGCTGGGGCGGGACCGAGCTCCTACGAGCAGTACTTC.

This clonotype was found a few times. The chain uses TRBV5-1 and TRBJ2-3, with TRBD1 identical over 7 bases. Germline V gene lookup returns CDR1 SGHRS and CDR2 YFSETQ. The V gene end was trimmed by 4 bases and the J gene end by 4 bases; junction bases not matched to a gene: 9. The length of the CDR3 is 15 residues. The CDR3 reads CASSNRQGSSDTQYF. The CDR3 region has the DNA TGCGCCAGCAGCAACAGACAGGGTTCGTCAGATACGCAGTATTTT.

The chain uses TRBV7-3 and TRBJ1-6; 10 bases agree with TRBD1. Per the germline V gene, CDR1 is SGHTA and CDR2 is FQGTGA. J lost 5 bases, V lost 5 bases, and 3 bases had no gene match. This CDR3 comprises 15 residues. CDR3 protein: CASSSGTGDNSPLHF. CDR3 nucleotides: TGTGCCAGCAGCAGCGGGACAGGGGATAATTCACCCCTCCACTTT.